The clone carrying this T cell receptor (beta chain) was counted at least ten times. Its antigen is not identified. The source of the sample is a study of molecular identifiers for immune sequencing clone quantification. Study observations and caveats: Over 99% of effector molecules, yet under 1% of naive-cell molecules, were held by clones above 20 RNA copies.

From around 20,000 to 1,000,000 sorted cells, naive CD8 libraries were generated with 10%, 30% or 50% RNA. Naive CD8 T cells were FACS-sorted by CD8+CD4-CCR7+CD45RA+ markers. Trimming removed 0 bases from V and 2 bases from J; junction bases left unmatched: 3. Germline V gene sequence: CDR1 MGHRA, CDR2 YSYEKL. The CDR3 is 15 residues long. Methods described previously, with TCR primers listed, were used for bulk TCR libraries. TCRdb re-derived calls from the PCR reads in MiXCR, one entry per CDR3 protein. The sample holds a few hundred thousand distinct CDR3 sequences, about a fifth seen once. This receptor was identified in a human donor in good health. Some libraries in this study had Jurkat cell RNA spiked in. This chain links TRBV4-1 with TRBJ2-7; 8 positions match TRBD2. What was sequenced was naive CD8+ T cells from blood, with Jurkat cell RNA spiked in. As for subset: FACS-sorted CD8+CD4-CCR7+CD45RA+ naive T cells. CDR3 residues: CASSQDQGLAYEQYF. The CDR3 DNA is TGCGCCAGCAGCCAAGATCAGGGACTAGCCTACGAGCAGTACTTC.